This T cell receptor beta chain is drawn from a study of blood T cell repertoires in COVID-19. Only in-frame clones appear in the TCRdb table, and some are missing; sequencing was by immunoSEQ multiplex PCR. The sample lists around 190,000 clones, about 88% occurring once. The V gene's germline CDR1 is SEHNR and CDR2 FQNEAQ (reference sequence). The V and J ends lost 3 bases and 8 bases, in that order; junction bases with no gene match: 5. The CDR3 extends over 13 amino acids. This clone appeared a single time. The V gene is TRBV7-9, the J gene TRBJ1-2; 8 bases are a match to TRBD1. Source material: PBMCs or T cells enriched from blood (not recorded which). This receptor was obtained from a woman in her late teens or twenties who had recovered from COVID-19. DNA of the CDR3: TGTGCCAGCAGCTTGACAGGGGCCGGGGGCTACACCTTC. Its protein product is CASSLTGAGGYTF.